The present T cell receptor beta chain was sequenced within a study of cytomegalovirus exposure and HLA in healthy donors. A multiplex PCR was run with 60 Vbeta primers and 13 Jbeta primers. Here immunoSEQ multiplex PCR was the method, and the copy in TCRdb shows in-frame clones only, minus some. This table has about 150,000 clones, 65% to 90% appearing once. Germline V gene lookup returns CDR1 MNHEY and CDR2 SVGAGI. This CDR3 comprises 12 residues. Deletions cut 6 bases from V and 5 bases from J, with 10 bases between. Findings and limits, study-wide: At a 0.05 false discovery rate, a later analysis found approximately 17,000 TCR beta sequences to be associated with HLA alleles. About 87% or about 30% of the time was how often most TCR beta V segments were productive, according to an earlier analysis. Upon later analysis, TCR association rates were observed to vary by HLA locus, being highest for DRB1 and lowest for HLA-C. Because they were indistinguishable, some V segments, including TRBV6-2 and TRBV6-3, were excluded.

Details on this clone: Its antigen is as yet unknown.

This TCR was sampled from a woman between 18 and 29 years old in good health and CMV-seronegative. The chain combines TRBV6-5 with TRBJ2-5; D gene uncertain. Sequencing was carried out using PBMCs. The CDR3 is CASSDIGETQYF. In nucleotides, the CDR3 is TGTGCCAGCAGCGATATCGGGGAGACCCAGTACTTC.